These 32 T cell receptor beta chains were sequenced from one sample in a study of vaccination and CD4 T cells after COVID-19. Specified treatment: roughly 10-day PBMC culture with coronavirus spike peptide pools or control peptides (ViraFEST assay). Sequencing of DNA taken from cultured CD4+ T cells relied on the Oncomine TCR Beta short-read assay. TCRdb ran MiXCR on the PCR reads and lists one entry per CDR3 protein. The profile shows around 7,700 distinct CDR3 sequences, roughly three fifths of them singletons. These receptors have no identified antigens. Sequencing input: CD4+ T cells from blood, cultured in vitro. These receptors were collected from a human donor who had recovered from COVID-19.

The chain combines TRBV7-2 with TRBJ2-3; no clear D. The CDR3 is 14 amino acids. CDR1 SGHTA and CDR2 FQGNSA come from the germline V gene. The germline V and J ends were trimmed by 1 base and 0 bases, with 5 bases remaining between them. This chain's CDR3 is CASSLVVSTDTQYF. The CDR3 DNA follows: TGTGCCAGCAGCTTAGTTGTTAGCACAGATACGCAGTATTTT.

This CDR3 is CASSAGTGPYEQYF. DNA for the CDR3: TGTGCCAGCAGTGCTGGGACAGGGCCCTACGAGCAGTACTTC. V is TRBV2 and J is TRBJ2-7; 9 nucleotides match TRBD1. CDR1 and CDR2 (germline): SNHLY, FYNNEI. The CDR3 contains 14 residues. With 4 bases clipped from V and 2 bases from J, the junction kept 3 bases outside the gene matches.

This clonotype was seen once. The chain carries TRBV15 and TRBJ2-5; D call uncertain. This CDR3 spans 13 amino acids. With 0 bases removed from V and 5 bases from J, the gap between germline ends came to 7 bases. Germline CDR1 and CDR2: LNHNV and YYDKDF (reference sequence). In nucleotides, the CDR3 is TGTGCCACCAGCAGAGATCAAAAGGAGACCCAGTACTTC. Encoded protein: CATSRDQKETQYF.

Only a few counts were recorded for this clonotype. This chain uses TRBV7-2 with TRBJ2-2, with D perhaps matching TRBD2 (5 bases). In germline, CDR1 is SGHTA, CDR2 FQGNSA. V lost 2 bases to trimming and J lost 2 bases, with 12 bases between them. This CDR3 region has 16 residues. The CDR3: CASSLFSSRNTGELFF. Written as DNA, the CDR3 is TGTGCCAGCAGCTTATTTTCTAGCAGAAACACCGGGGAGCTGTTTTTT.

This chain links TRBV6-2 or TRBV6-3 with TRBJ2-5; D perhaps matches TRBD2 (6 bases). The CDR3 spans 17 residues. The germline V gene has CDR1 MNHEY and CDR2 SVGEGT. V lost 2 bases to trimming and J lost 3 bases, with 19 bases between them. CDR3 bases: TGTGCCAGCAGTTACCCCCTTGGTGGTAGCGGTAAAGAGACCCAGTACTTC. This sequence encodes CASSYPLGGSGKETQYF.

The chain couples TRBV6-1 to TRBJ2-3; D is unclear. Trimming cost V 1 base and J 4 bases, with 12 bases left between them. The germline V gene encodes CDR1 MNHNS and CDR2 SASEGT. This CDR3 is built from 15 residues. The CDR3 DNA sequence: TGTGCCAGCAGTGAAGAGGGATTAGGTTCAGATACGCAGTATTTT. It encodes CASSEEGLGSDTQYF.

This clonotype showed up just a few times. This chain links TRBV7-9 with TRBJ1-5, with D unresolved. CDR3 length: 13 residues. The germline CDR1 and CDR2 sequences are SEHNR and FQNEAQ (reference sequence). Trimming shortened V by 7 bases and J by 4 bases, and 11 bases separated the two germline ends. For the CDR3, the DNA is TGTGCCAGCACCATCGACGGGAATCAGCCCCAGCATTTT. Translated: CASTIDGNQPQHF.

This clonotype has only a few counts. This chain uses TRBV20-1 with TRBJ1-5; a possible D gene is TRBD1 (6 bases). V gave up 1 base and J gave up 3 bases, with 10 bases separating them. There are 14 residues in the CDR3. Germline CDR1 reads DFQATT; CDR2 reads SNEGSKA (reference sequence). Written as DNA, the CDR3 is TGCAGTGCTAGAGGGGACACCCCCAATCAGCCCCAGCATTTT. It yields the protein CSARGDTPNQPQHF.

The genes are TRBV25-1 and TRBJ2-1; D perhaps matches TRBD2 (6 bases). Trimming stripped 5 bases from V and 3 bases from J, with 17 bases between. There are 16 residues in the CDR3. Germline-derived CDR1 and CDR2 are MGHDK and SYGVNS. In DNA, the CDR3 is TGTGCCAGCAGTTTGGGCGGGGTGGGTGGCTACAATGAGCAGTTCTTC. Protein sequence: CASSLGGVGGYNEQFF.

This sequence joins TRBV9 and TRBJ2-1; 14 positions agree with TRBD2. The ends lost 3 bases at V and 0 bases at J; junction bases unmatched: 5. The CDR3 loop spans 18 amino acids. The germline gives CDR1 SGDLS, CDR2 YYNGEE. Here the CDR3 DNA reads TGTGCCAGCAGCGGGACTAGCGGGGGGCCCCGCTCCTACAATGAGCAGTTCTTC. Translating it yields CASSGTSGGPRSYNEQFF. Based on the CDR3 plus reference TRBV9 and TRBJ2-1, the full variable domain is DSGVTQTPKHLITATGQRVTLRCSPRSGDLSVYWYQQSLDQGLQFLIQYYNGEERAKGNILERFSAQQFPDLHSELNLSSLELGDSALYFCASSGTSGGPRSYNEQFFGPGTRLTVL.

The V gene is TRBV5-4, the J gene TRBJ2-3; TRBD1 or TRBD2 may be the D gene (5 bases each). Germline V lookup: CDR1 SGHNT, CDR2 YYREEE (reference sequence). CDR3 size: 13 residues. The V gene lost 4 bases and the J gene lost 5 bases, with 11 bases spanning the gap. CDR3 loop: CASSPRGRDTQYF. CDR3 bases: TGTGCCAGCAGCCCCCGGGGCCGAGATACGCAGTATTTT.

This clonotype is medium-sized within its sample. The chain couples TRBV5-1 to TRBJ1-6, with 7 nucleotides matching TRBD1. Germline V gene lookup returns CDR1 SGHRS and CDR2 YFSETQ. The trim removed 0 bases at V and 7 bases at J, leaving 4 bases unmatched. The CDR3 covers 15 residues. CDR3 nucleotides: TGCGCCAGCAGCTTGGCCGGGACAGAGAATTCACCCCTCCACTTT. Its protein product is CASSLAGTENSPLHF.

This clonotype was recorded a few times. This rearrangement joins TRBV6-1 to TRBJ2-2; 7 positions agree with TRBD1. The CDR3 consists of 11 residues. V shed 9 bases, J shed 9 bases, and the junction held 4 bases outside the gene matches. In germline, CDR1 is MNHNS, CDR2 SASEGT. CDR3 DNA sequence: TGTGCCAGTACAGGGGACAGGGAGCTGTTTTTT. Protein sequence: CASTGDRELFF.

This clonotype was picked up a small number of times. CDR3 residues: CASWDRGRFGELFF. CDR3 bases: TGTGCCAGCTGGGACAGGGGGCGCTTCGGGGAGCTGTTTTTT. The rearrangement links TRBV6-1 to TRBJ2-2; 12 bases match TRBD1. The CDR3 covers 14 residues. V was pared by 8 bases and J by 7 bases, with 5 bases of the junction left unmatched. Germline V gene data show CDR1 as MNHNS and CDR2 as SASEGT.

In the case of this clonotype: The junction departs from the called germline gene at one end, perhaps through a read error. The J gene is TRBJ2-3, the V gene TRBV7-9; D not certain. The CDR3 spans 12 residues. Germline CDR1 SEHNR, CDR2 FQNEAQ (reference sequence). CDR3 protein: CASSSIIFPMGF. CDR3 in DNA: TGTGCCAGCAGCTCGATAATCTTCCCGATGGGTTTT.

V and J are TRBV7-9 and TRBJ1-4, with D perhaps TRBD1 (6 bases). In germline, CDR1 is SEHNR, CDR2 FQNEAQ (reference sequence). The CDR3 is 16 residues long. Trimming removed 1 base at V and 5 bases at J, with 14 bases between. CDR3 sequence: CASSLGYRELNEKLFF. The CDR3 region has the DNA TGTGCCAGCAGCTTAGGCTACAGGGAGTTAAATGAAAAACTGTTTTTT. The full variable domain, completed using reference TRBV7-9 and TRBJ1-4, is DTGVSQNPRHKITKRGQNVTFRCDPISEHNRLYWYRQTLGQGPEFLTYFQNEAQLEKSRLLSDRFSAERPKGSFSTLEIQRTEQGDSAMYLCASSLGYRELNEKLFFGSGTQLSVL.

The V and J genes are TRBV10-3 and TRBJ2-7, with 9 nucleotides matching TRBD1. The CDR3 extends over 13 amino acids. Germline CDR1 and CDR2: ENHRY and SYGVKD. V lost 6 bases, J lost 1 base, and 1 base stayed unmatched. CDR3 in amino acids: CAIRDRGSYEQYF. DNA for the CDR3: TGTGCCATCAGGGACAGGGGTTCCTACGAGCAGTACTTC.

This chain links TRBV9 with TRBJ2-3; D gene uncertain. Germline CDR1 and CDR2: SGDLS and YYNGEE. This CDR3 comprises 16 residues. Trimming left V 0 bases short and J 4 bases short, with 15 bases between. The DNA of the CDR3 is TGTGCCAGCAGCGTAGGTAGGGCTCGCGGCGCAGATACGCAGTATTTT. Translating gives CASSVGRARGADTQYF.

The chain carries TRBV7-2 and TRBJ1-1, with 9 bases fitting TRBD1. CDR3 length: 16 amino acids. Germline V gene lookup returns CDR1 SGHTA and CDR2 FQGNSA. V shed 6 bases and J 3 bases; nucleotides not matched to a gene: 11. CDR3 loop: CASRLHPRQGDTEAFF. In DNA, the CDR3 is TGTGCCAGCAGATTACACCCCCGACAGGGGGACACTGAAGCTTTCTTT.

The chain links TRBV24-1 to TRBJ2-3; D unresolved. V lost 5 bases and J lost 3, with 14 bases in between. The CDR3 contains 15 residues. Germline CDR1 is KGHDR and CDR2 is SFDVKD. The DNA for the CDR3 is TGTGCCACCAGTGTCGGGTCCCCTCAAACAGATACGCAGTATTTT. Translated: CATSVGSPQTDTQYF.

There are a few counts of this clonotype. The chain combines TRBV27 with TRBJ1-5; D not certain. The CDR3 has 10 amino acids. In germline, CDR1 is MNHEY, CDR2 SMNVEV (reference sequence). Deletions cut 11 bases from V and 3 bases from J, with 5 bases between. CDR3 region: CARSNQPQHF. The CDR3 bases are TGTGCCCGTTCCAATCAGCCCCAGCATTTT.

CDR3 nucleotides: TGTGCCAGCAGTTTGGGACTAGGGTACGAGCAGTACTTC. Translation: CASSLGLGYEQYF. This chain links TRBV12-3 or TRBV12-4 with TRBJ2-7; TRBD2 aligns across 8 bases. This CDR3 has 13 amino acids. After removal of 3 bases from V and 4 bases from J, the junction contained 2 bases not matched to a gene.

Only a few counts were recorded for this clonotype. V is TRBV24-1 and J is TRBJ2-3, with D possibly matching TRBD2 (7 bases). The V gene lost 7 bases and the J gene lost 1 base, with 17 bases spanning the gap. Per the germline V gene, CDR1 is KGHDR and CDR2 is SFDVKD. The length of the CDR3 is 16 residues. This CDR3 reads CATSPRGRGGTDTQYF. In nucleotides, the CDR3 is TGTGCCACCAGCCCCCGGGGGAGGGGGGGCACAGATACGCAGTATTTT.

V and J are TRBV7-9 and TRBJ2-7; D unresolved. This CDR3 comprises 12 residues. V was pared by 1 base and J by 6 bases, with 7 bases between. Germline loops: CDR1 SEHNR, CDR2 FQNEAQ (reference sequence). The CDR3 bases are TGTGCCAGCAGCTTAGTGTACGGCGAGCAGTACTTC. Protein product: CASSLVYGEQYF. Full variable domain (missing parts from reference TRBV7-9 and TRBJ2-7): DTGVSQNPRHKITKRGQNVTFRCDPISEHNRLYWYRQTLGQGPEFLTYFQNEAQLEKSRLLSDRFSAERPKGSFSTLEIQRTEQGDSAMYLCASSLVYGEQYFGPGTRLTVT.

The chain is built from TRBV7-6 and TRBJ2-7; D may be TRBD1 (6 bases). V lost 2 bases and J lost 6, with 8 bases in between. The CDR3 loop spans 12 amino acids. Per the germline V gene, CDR1 is SGHVS and CDR2 is FNYEAQ. This CDR3 is CASSLRGGEQYF. The CDR3 coding sequence is TGTGCCAGCAGCTTAAGAGGGGGCGAGCAGTACTTC.

CDR3 coding DNA: TGTGCCAGCAGCCGGACAGGGGTTAACACCGGGGAGCTGTTTTTT. Its translation: CASSRTGVNTGELFF. The chain recombines TRBV5-4 with TRBJ2-2, with 9 positions matching TRBD1. The germline V gene has CDR1 SGHNT and CDR2 YYREEE (reference sequence). Trimming removed 4 bases from V and 2 bases from J; junction bases left unmatched: 3. This CDR3 spans 15 amino acids. The variable domain in full, with the rest retrieved from reference TRBV5-4 and TRBJ2-2, is ETGVTQSPTHLIKTRGQQVTLRCSSQSGHNTVSWYQQALGQGPQFIFQYYREEENGRGNFPPRFSGLQFPNYSSELNVNALELDDSALYLCASSRTGVNTGELFFGEGSRLTVL.

The J gene is TRBJ1-2, the V gene TRBV2, with D possibly being TRBD1 (5 bases). V dropped 11 bases and J dropped 7 bases, with 20 bases sitting between them. Germline CDR1 and CDR2: SNHLY and FYNNEI. The length of the CDR3 is 13 residues. CDR3 protein: CAGHRDGGSGYTF. The CDR3, as DNA: TGTGCCGGACACCGGGACGGGGGAAGTGGCTACACCTTC.

J is TRBJ2-3 and V is TRBV11-3; D unresolved. The germline V and J ends were trimmed by 1 base and 2 bases, with 10 bases remaining between them. This CDR3 has 15 residues. The V gene's germline CDR1 is SGHNT and CDR2 YENEEA. The CDR3 spells CASSLGVGSTDTQYF. In DNA form, the CDR3 reads TGTGCCAGCAGCTTAGGGGTTGGCTCCACAGATACGCAGTATTTT.

This rearrangement joins TRBV20-1 to TRBJ2-7; the D gene is possibly TRBD1 (6 bases). Germline V lookup: CDR1 DFQATT, CDR2 SNEGSKA (reference sequence). The V end lost 2 bases, the J end lost 0 bases, and 17 bases lay between the germline ends. The CDR3 consists of 16 residues. The CDR3 sequence is CSARSSGQGSSYEQYF. The DNA of the CDR3 is TGCAGTGCTAGATCATCGGGGCAGGGGAGCTCCTACGAGCAGTACTTC.

The J gene is TRBJ1-3, the V gene TRBV6-2 or TRBV6-3, with a tentative D call TRBD1 (6 bases). The CDR3 contains 14 residues. Germline V gene data show CDR1 as MNHEY and CDR2 as SVGEGT. With 6 bases removed from V and 2 bases from J, the gap between germline ends came to 11 bases. The CDR3 spells CASRTGTTGNTIYF. CDR3 DNA sequence: TGTGCCAGCAGGACCGGGACAACTGGAAACACCATATATTTT.

The chain couples TRBV24-1 to TRBJ2-3; D remains ambiguous. The CDR3 has 14 residues. Deletions cut 3 bases from V and 1 base from J, with 7 bases between. CDR1 is KGHDR and CDR2 is SFDVKD in the germline V gene. The CDR3 nucleotides are TGTGCCACCAGTGATCCCCATCGCACAGATACGCAGTATTTT. It specifies CATSDPHRTDTQYF.

V usage is TRBV5-5 and J usage is TRBJ1-2; TRBD1 might be the D (6 bases). The germline gives CDR1 SGHKS, CDR2 YYEKEE (reference sequence). V lost 1 base and J 5 bases, leaving 6 bases between the germline ends. The CDR3 has 12 residues. The CDR3, as DNA: TGTGCCAGCAGCTTGACAGGGTATGGCTACACCTTC. Its protein is CASSLTGYGYTF.